These T cell receptor beta chains were read from a single sample in a study of beta chain features in type 1 diabetes. The table came from immunoSEQ multiplex PCR; TCRdb's copy has only in-frame clones and leaves some out. The sample has around 310,000 clones; more than 9.5% are singletons. The sample comprised naive CD4+ T cells from blood. Every receptor here comes from a woman aged 30 to 39 in good health. Both conserved end residues are part of each CDR3. The order of the fields is V gene, D gene, clone size, J gene, CDR3 DNA, CDR3 protein. D genes are given only for firm matches. Clone sizes are given selectively: once, few, many, or a class where the clone is expanded.

V gene: TRBV18; D gene: TRBD1; clone size: -; J gene: TRBJ1-2; CDR3 DNA: TGTGCCAGCTCACCAGCCGGGACAGGGTCGGATGGCTACACCTTC; CDR3 protein: CASSPAGTGSDGYTF
V gene: TRBV6-4; D gene: TRBD2; clone size: few; J gene: TRBJ2-1; CDR3 DNA: TGTGCCAGCAGACAAGGACTAGCGGACCCATGGTGGTTCTTC; CDR3 protein: CASRQGLADPWWFF
V gene: TRBV29-1; D gene: TRBD1; clone size: few; J gene: TRBJ1-1; CDR3 DNA: TGCAGCGTGGGGGGCGGGACAGGGGGCGCAGCTGAAGCTTTCTTT; CDR3 protein: CSVGGGTGGAAEAFF
V gene: TRBV27; D gene: TRBD2; clone size: few; J gene: TRBJ2-7; CDR3 DNA: TGTGCCAGCAGTTTCAAGACTAGCGGGAGGGCCTCCATCTACGAGCAGTACTTC; CDR3 protein: CASSFKTSGRASIYEQYF
V gene: TRBV29-1; D gene: -; clone size: few; J gene: TRBJ1-4; CDR3 DNA: TGCAGCGTTGGAGACGGTAGAAAACTGTTTTTT; CDR3 protein: CSVGDGRKLFF
V gene: TRBV29-1; D gene: -; clone size: -; J gene: TRBJ2-5; CDR3 DNA: TGCAGCGTTGAAGAGTCGCCCAATGGGGGGGAGACCCAGTACTTC; CDR3 protein: CSVEESPNGGETQYF
V gene: TRBV9; D gene: -; clone size: few; J gene: TRBJ2-3; CDR3 DNA: TGTGCCAGCAGCGTAGACAGGGACACAGATACGCAGTATTTT; CDR3 protein: CASSVDRDTDTQYF
V gene: TRBV29-1; D gene: TRBD1; clone size: few; J gene: TRBJ1-4; CDR3 DNA: TGCAGCGTTGCCACCGGACAGGCAGTCCCCGCAACTAATGAAAAACTGTTTTTT; CDR3 protein: CSVATGQAVPATNEKLFF
V gene: TRBV19; D gene: -; clone size: few; J gene: TRBJ1-1; CDR3 DNA: TGTGCCAGTAGTATTTGGCGGGGTCGGACTGAAGCTTTCTTT; CDR3 protein: CASSIWRGRTEAFF
V gene: TRBV30; D gene: -; clone size: -; J gene: TRBJ1-1; CDR3 DNA: TGTGCCTGGACCTTGGCAGGGGTCACTGAAGCTTTCTTT; CDR3 protein: CAWTLAGVTEAFF
V gene: TRBV6-5; D gene: -; clone size: -; J gene: TRBJ2-6; CDR3 DNA: TGTGCCAGCAGTTATCTACCTGGGCCTGGGGCCAACGTCCTGACTTTC; CDR3 protein: CASSYLPGPGANVLTF
V gene: TRBV7-9; D gene: TRBD2; clone size: few; J gene: TRBJ2-4; CDR3 DNA: TGTGCCAGCAGCTTACCCCTAGCGGGGAACATTCAGTACTTC; CDR3 protein: CASSLPLAGNIQYF
V gene: TRBV27; D gene: TRBD1; clone size: -; J gene: TRBJ1-1; CDR3 DNA: TGTGCCAGCAGTTTAGTTGGGACAGGGTACACTGAAGCTTTCTTT; CDR3 protein: CASSLVGTGYTEAFF
V gene: TRBV28; D gene: -; clone size: few; J gene: TRBJ1-1; CDR3 DNA: TGTGCCAGCAGTTCCGTCGCTGGGCAGAAAAACACTGAAGCTTTCTTT; CDR3 protein: CASSSVAGQKNTEAFF
V gene: TRBV7-9; D gene: -; clone size: few; J gene: TRBJ1-3; CDR3 DNA: TGTGCCATCCCAAACTCATCTGGAAACACCATATATTTT; CDR3 protein: CAIPNSSGNTIYF
V gene: TRBV29-1; D gene: TRBD2; clone size: -; J gene: TRBJ2-7; CDR3 DNA: TGCAGCGTTCCCCTAGCGGGGTCCTACGAGCAGTACTTC; CDR3 protein: CSVPLAGSYEQYF
V gene: TRBV4-3; D gene: TRBD1; clone size: few; J gene: TRBJ1-5; CDR3 DNA: TGCGCCAGCAGCCAGACAGGGAACCAGCCCCAGCATTTT; CDR3 protein: CASSQTGNQPQHF
V gene: TRBV18; D gene: TRBD1; clone size: few; J gene: TRBJ1-2; CDR3 DNA: TGTGCCAGCTCACCACCAGAGACAGGGACATATGGCTACACCTTC; CDR3 protein: CASSPPETGTYGYTF
V gene: TRBV7-2; D gene: TRBD2; clone size: few; J gene: TRBJ2-7; CDR3 DNA: TGTGCCAGCAGCTTAGGCTCGGGGGGACTAGGGGACTCCTACGAGCAGTACTTC; CDR3 protein: CASSLGSGGLGDSYEQYF
V gene: TRBV7-2; D gene: TRBD2; clone size: -; J gene: TRBJ2-1; CDR3 DNA: TGTGCCAGCAGCCACCCCGGACTAGCCCACAATGAGCAGTTCTTC; CDR3 protein: CASSHPGLAHNEQFF
V gene: TRBV30; D gene: TRBD1; clone size: -; J gene: TRBJ2-4; CDR3 DNA: TGTGCCTGGAGGACAGGGGGCACGGGAGCCAAAAACATTCAGTACTTC; CDR3 protein: CAWRTGGTGAKNIQYF
V gene: TRBV9; D gene: TRBD2; clone size: -; J gene: TRBJ2-2; CDR3 DNA: TGTGCCAGCAGCGCGGTGGGGGGGACCGGGGAGCTGTTTTTT; CDR3 protein: CASSAVGGTGELFF
V gene: TRBV30; D gene: TRBD1; clone size: -; J gene: TRBJ1-5; CDR3 DNA: TGTGCCTGGAGTTTTGGACAGGCAGGTCAGCCCCAGCATTTT; CDR3 protein: CAWSFGQAGQPQHF
V gene: TRBV10-3; D gene: TRBD1; clone size: -; J gene: TRBJ2-5; CDR3 DNA: TGTGCCATCAGTGCAGGGGGAGAGACCCAGTACTTC; CDR3 protein: CAISAGGETQYF
V gene: TRBV28; D gene: -; clone size: few; J gene: TRBJ2-7; CDR3 DNA: TGTGCCAGCAGGCCAGGGGTTGTTTCCTACGAGCAGTACTTC; CDR3 protein: CASRPGVVSYEQYF
V gene: TRBV18; D gene: TRBD2; clone size: few; J gene: TRBJ2-7; CDR3 DNA: TGTGCCAGCTCCCCGGGACTAGCGGGAACCTCCTACGAGCAGTACTTC; CDR3 protein: CASSPGLAGTSYEQYF
V gene: TRBV29-1; D gene: -; clone size: few; J gene: TRBJ1-2; CDR3 DNA: TGCAGCGTTGAGGCCGGGAACAACTATGGCTACACCTTC; CDR3 protein: CSVEAGNNYGYTF
V gene: TRBV6-6; D gene: -; clone size: -; J gene: TRBJ2-5; CDR3 DNA: TGTGCCAGCAGTTACTTGCGCCGAGAGACCCAGTACTTC; CDR3 protein: CASSYLRRETQYF
V gene: TRBV13; D gene: TRBD2; clone size: few; J gene: TRBJ2-5; CDR3 DNA: TGTGCCAGCAGCTTGAGCCTAGCGGTTCAAGAGACCCAGTACTTC; CDR3 protein: CASSLSLAVQETQYF
V gene: TRBV13; D gene: -; clone size: few; J gene: TRBJ2-7; CDR3 DNA: TGTGCCAGCAGCTTAGGAGGGGGACAAATTGCGTACGAGCAGTACTTC; CDR3 protein: CASSLGGGQIAYEQYF
V gene: TRBV28; D gene: -; clone size: few; J gene: TRBJ1-4; CDR3 DNA: TGTGCCAGCAGCAGAGGCGGGGAACGGGCCGGGAAACTGTTTTTT; CDR3 protein: CASSRGGERAGKLFF
V gene: TRBV25-1; D gene: -; clone size: few; J gene: TRBJ1-1; CDR3 DNA: TGTGCCAGCAGTGAATTGAGTGGGACACCGAACACTGAAGCTTTCTTT; CDR3 protein: CASSELSGTPNTEAFF
V gene: TRBV6-5; D gene: TRBD2; clone size: few; J gene: TRBJ2-5; CDR3 DNA: TGTGCCAGCAGAGGACTAGCGGAGACCCAGTACTTC; CDR3 protein: CASRGLAETQYF
V gene: TRBV7-2; D gene: -; clone size: -; J gene: TRBJ1-4; CDR3 DNA: TGTGCCAGCAGCTTAGCCAGTGAAAATGAAAAACTGTTTTTT; CDR3 protein: CASSLASENEKLFF
V gene: TRBV6-5; D gene: -; clone size: few; J gene: TRBJ2-2; CDR3 DNA: TGTGCCAGCAGTTTCGACCCTCGGGACACCGGGGAGCTGTTTTTT; CDR3 protein: CASSFDPRDTGELFF
V gene: TRBV7-9; D gene: -; clone size: -; J gene: TRBJ1-1; CDR3 DNA: TGTGCCAGCATGCCCGGGAGGAACACTGAAGCTTTCTTT; CDR3 protein: CASMPGRNTEAFF
V gene: TRBV18; D gene: -; clone size: -; J gene: TRBJ1-5; CDR3 DNA: TGTGCCAGCTCACCGAGCGACAGTCTCAATCAGCCCCAGCATTTT; CDR3 protein: CASSPSDSLNQPQHF
V gene: TRBV4-2; D gene: -; clone size: -; J gene: TRBJ1-1; CDR3 DNA: TGTGCCAGCAGCCAAGGATCGTTGGCAAGACTCATGAACACTGAAGCTTTCTTT; CDR3 protein: CASSQGSLARLMNTEAFF
V gene: TRBV5-4; D gene: TRBD2; clone size: -; J gene: TRBJ2-2; CDR3 DNA: TGTGCCAGCAGCTTGGGGGAGGGAGGCACCGGGGAGCTGTTTTTT; CDR3 protein: CASSLGEGGTGELFF
V gene: TRBV18; D gene: -; clone size: -; J gene: TRBJ1-4; CDR3 DNA: TGTGCCAGCTCACCGCGACAGATATCTAATGAAAAACTGTTTTTT; CDR3 protein: CASSPRQISNEKLFF
V gene: TRBV18; D gene: -; clone size: few; J gene: TRBJ2-7; CDR3 DNA: TGTGCCAGCTCACCACCCGCCCCCCGGAGGGACTACGAGCAGTACTTC; CDR3 protein: CASSPPAPRRDYEQYF
V gene: TRBV5-1; D gene: -; clone size: -; J gene: TRBJ2-3; CDR3 DNA: TGCGCCAGCAGCCTGCTGACAGGCTACAGCACAGATACGCAGTATTTT; CDR3 protein: CASSLLTGYSTDTQYF
V gene: TRBV15; D gene: TRBD1; clone size: few; J gene: TRBJ2-3; CDR3 DNA: TGTGCCACCAGCAGAGATCGCGGGACAGGAGTGGATACGCAGTATTTT; CDR3 protein: CATSRDRGTGVDTQYF
V gene: TRBV4-3; D gene: TRBD2; clone size: -; J gene: TRBJ2-2; CDR3 DNA: TGCGCCAGCAGCGAATGGGCGACTAGCGGGAGTTCTAGTCCCGGGGAGCTGTTTTTT; CDR3 protein: CASSEWATSGSSSPGELFF
V gene: TRBV2; D gene: TRBD2; clone size: -; J gene: TRBJ2-7; CDR3 DNA: TGTGCCAGCAGTGCGGGACTAGCGGGACTCTACGAGCAGTACTTC; CDR3 protein: CASSAGLAGLYEQYF
V gene: TRBV7-2; D gene: -; clone size: few; J gene: TRBJ2-3; CDR3 DNA: TGTGCCAGCAGCAAAAAGCGGCTTGATACGCAGTATTTT; CDR3 protein: CASSKKRLDTQYF
V gene: TRBV18; D gene: -; clone size: -; J gene: TRBJ1-1; CDR3 DNA: TGTGCCAGCTCACGACAGTCCCTAACAGCTTTCTTT; CDR3 protein: CASSRQSLTAFF
V gene: TRBV5-1; D gene: TRBD2; clone size: few; J gene: TRBJ2-2; CDR3 DNA: TGCGCCAGCAGCGTGACTAGCGGAAACACCGGGGAGCTGTTTTTT; CDR3 protein: CASSVTSGNTGELFF
V gene: TRBV15; D gene: TRBD1; clone size: -; J gene: TRBJ1-5; CDR3 DNA: TGTGCCACCAGCAGAGGTTTAGGGACAGGGGTGGACAATCAGCCCCAGCATTTT; CDR3 protein: CATSRGLGTGVDNQPQHF
V gene: TRBV18; D gene: TRBD2; clone size: -; J gene: TRBJ2-7; CDR3 DNA: TGTGCCAGCTCACCAGACGCGGGAGTGGCCTACGAGCAGTACTTC; CDR3 protein: CASSPDAGVAYEQYF
V gene: TRBV27; D gene: TRBD1; clone size: few; J gene: TRBJ1-1; CDR3 DNA: TGTGCCAGCAGTTCCCACAGGGGGCCGAACACTGAAGCTTTCTTT; CDR3 protein: CASSSHRGPNTEAFF
V gene: TRBV5-6; D gene: -; clone size: -; J gene: TRBJ1-1; CDR3 DNA: TGTGCCAGCAGCCTCCCTGGGGGCGCTGAAGCTTTCTTT; CDR3 protein: CASSLPGGAEAFF
V gene: TRBV4-2; D gene: TRBD2; clone size: few; J gene: TRBJ2-5; CDR3 DNA: TGTGCCAGCAGCCAAGGGACTAGCAGCCAAGAGACCCAGTACTTC; CDR3 protein: CASSQGTSSQETQYF
V gene: TRBV30; D gene: TRBD2; clone size: -; J gene: TRBJ2-5; CDR3 DNA: TGTGCCTGGCATAGCGGGAGTGGGGAGACCCAGTACTTC; CDR3 protein: CAWHSGSGETQYF
V gene: TRBV28; D gene: -; clone size: -; J gene: TRBJ2-1; CDR3 DNA: TGTGCCAGCAGTTTAGGGTGGCCAGGGGCTTCCTACAATGAGCAGTTCTTC; CDR3 protein: CASSLGWPGASYNEQFF
V gene: TRBV7-2; D gene: TRBD2; clone size: few; J gene: TRBJ2-2; CDR3 DNA: TGTGCCAGCAGCCCGACTAGCGGGAGAAACACCGGGGAGCTGTTTTTT; CDR3 protein: CASSPTSGRNTGELFF
V gene: TRBV7-9; D gene: -; clone size: few; J gene: TRBJ2-3; CDR3 DNA: TGTGCCAGCAGCCCTATCTCAGGCCGAAACGGGGCAGATACGCAGTATTTT; CDR3 protein: CASSPISGRNGADTQYF
V gene: TRBV6-6; D gene: -; clone size: few; J gene: TRBJ2-5; CDR3 DNA: TGTGCCAGCAGTGGCGGGACAGCCCAGTACTTC; CDR3 protein: CASSGGTAQYF
V gene: TRBV4-2; D gene: TRBD2; clone size: -; J gene: TRBJ2-2; CDR3 DNA: TGTGCCAGCAGCCGGGGACTATCCGACACCGGGGAGCTGTTTTTT; CDR3 protein: CASSRGLSDTGELFF